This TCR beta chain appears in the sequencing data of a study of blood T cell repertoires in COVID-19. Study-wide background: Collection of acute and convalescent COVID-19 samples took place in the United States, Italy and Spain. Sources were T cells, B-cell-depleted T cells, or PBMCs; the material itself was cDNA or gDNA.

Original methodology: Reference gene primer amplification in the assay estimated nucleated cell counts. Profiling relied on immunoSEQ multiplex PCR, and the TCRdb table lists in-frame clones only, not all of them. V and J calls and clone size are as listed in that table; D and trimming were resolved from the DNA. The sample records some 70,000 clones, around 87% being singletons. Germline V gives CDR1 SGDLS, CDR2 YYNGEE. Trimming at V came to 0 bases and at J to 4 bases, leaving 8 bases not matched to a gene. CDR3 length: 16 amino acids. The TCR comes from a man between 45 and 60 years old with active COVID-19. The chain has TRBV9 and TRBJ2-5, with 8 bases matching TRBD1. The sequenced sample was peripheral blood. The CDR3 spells CASSVGDRRPSETQYF. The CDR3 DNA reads TGTGCCAGCAGCGTAGGGGACAGGAGGCCCTCAGAGACCCAGTACTTC.